This record concerns one T cell receptor beta chain sequence. The specificity of this receptor is unknown. No base quality information exists; no much larger clone differs at one position. The sample originates from a study of T cell responses to AZD1222 COVID-19 vaccine (dated by TCRdb to the early 2020s). Study-wide context: AZD1222 recipients given second doses at about 4 weeks or at about 12 weeks were pooled, since spike-specific TCR depth and breadth were not found to differ between the two schedules. A total of just over 230 trial participants underwent TCR sequencing, of whom more than 200 had received two doses of AZD1222 and about 25 had received two doses of the MenACWY control vaccine. Enrollment into the trials was organized by age into subgroups of 18-55, 56-69 and 70-plus years, and those subgroups contained roughly 150, 30 and 60 TCR-sequenced participants, respectively.

The CDR3 regions of human TCRbeta chains were subjected to immunosequencing. In the authors' own workflow: TCRs in the repertoires were matched against a reference library of SARS-CoV-2-specific TCRs that had been generated with the MIRA antigen-specificity platform. Breadth meant the fraction of unique TCRs that were SARS-CoV-2-associated, whereas depth meant the fraction of total T cells that were SARS-CoV-2-associated. Each spike-specific TCR was assigned to its reactive spike region and to a CD4 or CD8 class using the MIRA data. Log10-transformed breadth and depth values were compared by one-way ANOVA with Sidak's multiple comparisons tests. Held by TCRdb, this immuneACCESS table contains in-frame sequences only and omits some clones. Under half of the omission traces to an unresolved V gene where checked; the cause of the rest is unknown. V and J calls plus clone size are reproduced from that table; the DNA served to infer D and trimming. Within this sample are approximately 130,000 clones, with around 92% of them counted one time only. The ten largest make up 0.8% to 1.1% of the sample.

From the cysteine up to the phenylalanine, the CDR3 has a length of 13 residues. Only the CDR3 DNA is retained, 39 bases long and in frame from the first base. CDR1 and CDR2 are drawn from the germline V gene: SGHVS, FQNEAQ. Trimming takes 5 bases from V and 0 bases from J, and the germline ends sit 5 bases apart. General findings and caveats noted by the study authors: Conclusions about previously exposed vaccinees are limited, since just five or six AZD1222 recipients were seropositive for SARS-CoV-2 at baseline. A significant rise in spike-specific TCR breadth and depth was observed after two AZD1222 doses relative to day 0 and relative to MenACWY recipients. Epitopes outside the regions mutated in the B.1.351 and B.1.1.7 variants were reportedly recognized by nearly half of the unique spike-specific TCRs. Because no day 14 peak-response samples were available, repertoires were characterized only after the peak T cell response. Most participants were white British and females outnumbered males, and the authors suggested that clonal diversity may have been underestimated. In the small 56-69-year group, the increase in depth fell short of significance, most likely because of low power. The vaccine-associated CD4 TCRs covered the entire spike protein, and the dominant responses fell in regions 160-218 and 743-854.

Reading the label with the study, this specimen's time point is: baseline before first vaccination. Vaccinee samples came from UK trials COV001 and COV002, including a single-blind randomized controlled phase 2/3 trial of AZD1222 (ChAdOx1 nCoV-19) in healthy adults. For TCRbeta chain sequencing, PBMC samples were collected from trial participants at day 0 and at day 28 after the second dose. The sequence joins TRBV7-8 to TRBJ2-1, with the identity of the D gene unclear. This clonotype was obtained from an adult in good health. Sequenced material: peripheral blood, taken on day 0 of AZD1222 vaccination. The nucleotide sequence reads as follows: TGTGCCAGCAGCCCAAGCTCCTACAATGAGCAGTTCTTC. Its amino acids are CASSPSSYNEQFF.